The 18 T cell receptor beta chains given below trace back to one sample, sequenced in a study of cytomegalovirus exposure and HLA in healthy donors. The PCR used 60 Vbeta and 13 Jbeta primers. Profiled with immunoSEQ multiplex PCR; TCRdb holds only in-frame clones, not every one. Found here are 170,000 or so clones, over 70% of them singletons; the top ten hold around 5.7%. The sequencing sample was made of PBMCs. These receptors originate from a man aged 35 to 55 in good health and CMV-seronegative.

The chain has TRBV7-2 and TRBJ1-6; D is unclear. The CDR3 sequence is 13 residues long. Germline CDR1 is SGHTA and CDR2 is FQGNSA. V was clipped by 1 base and J by 7 bases, with 5 bases between them. CDR3 loop: CASSLGRNSPLHF. CDR3 DNA sequence: TGTGCCAGCAGCTTAGGCAGGAATTCACCCCTCCACTTT.

V gene TRBV6-5 combines with J gene TRBJ2-5; weak D call: TRBD2 (6 bases). Trimming took off 4 bases at V and 5 bases at J, with 14 bases between the two ends. Germline V gene data show CDR1 as MNHEY and CDR2 as SVGAGI. The CDR3 length is 14 residues. For the CDR3, the DNA is TGTGCCAGCAGTTTCCTTGGGGGGAGGGAGACCCAGTACTTC. Translation: CASSFLGGRETQYF.

The chain combines TRBV29-1 with TRBJ2-7; 7 bases agree with TRBD2. The CDR3 is 13 residues long. V dropped 6 bases and J dropped 0; count of bases not matched to a gene: 5. Germline V gene sequence: CDR1 SQVTM, CDR2 ANQGSEA. The CDR3 DNA reads as TGCAGCGTGACCACTAGCGTCTCCTACGAGCAGTACTTC. It yields the protein CSVTTSVSYEQYF.

This clone was recorded only once. The chain is built from TRBV4-2 and TRBJ2-3; perhaps TRBD2 as D (5 bases). CDR3 length: 13 residues. Germline CDR1 and CDR2: LGHNA and YNFKEQ. Trimming removed 1 base from V and 3 bases from J, with 5 bases in between. CDR3 in amino acids: CASSQGTTDTQYF. Here the CDR3 DNA reads TGTGCCAGCAGCCAAGGGACTACAGATACGCAGTATTTT.

This rearrangement joins TRBV30 to TRBJ1-2, with D perhaps matching TRBD1 (5 bases). This CDR3 has 13 amino acids. The ends were cut back, 3 bases at V and 4 bases at J, with 12 bases in the middle. Per germline, CDR1 GTSNPN and CDR2 SVGIG (reference sequence). The CDR3 loop reads CAWRRATAYGYTF. As DNA, the CDR3 is TGTGCCTGGAGAAGAGCGACAGCCTATGGCTACACCTTC.

This clone was found once. This sequence joins TRBV30 and TRBJ2-1, with TRBD2 matching over 8 bases. The V gene end was trimmed by 2 bases and the J gene end by 6 bases; junction bases not matched to a gene: 9. CDR1 is GTSNPN and CDR2 is SVGIG in the germline V gene (reference sequence). The CDR3 runs 15 residues. The CDR3 loop is CAWSLESRGGNEQFF. The CDR3 coding sequence is TGTGCCTGGAGTCTAGAATCCCGGGGGGGCAATGAGCAGTTCTTC.

The rearrangement joins TRBV7-3 to TRBJ2-5; 14 nucleotides line up with TRBD2. The trim removed 5 bases at V and 4 bases at J, leaving 9 bases unmatched. The CDR3 spans 17 residues. Germline V gives CDR1 SGHTA, CDR2 FQGTGA. Written as DNA, the CDR3 is TGTGCCAGCAGCCCACGCCCCGGGACTAGCGGGAGAGAGACCCAGTACTTC. This codes for CASSPRPGTSGRETQYF.

This clone has more than one count but fewer than ten. The genes are TRBV5-8 and TRBJ2-1; TRBD2 aligns across 14 bases. V lost 4 bases and J lost 0; bases outside the gene matches: 12. There are 20 residues in the CDR3. Germline values: CDR1 SGHTS, CDR2 YDEGEE. DNA of the CDR3: TGTGCCAGCAGCATACATTACGGGACTAGCGGGAGCCTCTCCTACAATGAGCAGTTCTTC. Translation gives CASSIHYGTSGSLSYNEQFF.

There are a few counts of this clone. This chain connects TRBV18 to TRBJ2-5, with 9 bases that match TRBD1. The CDR3 runs to 18 residues. V lost 3 bases and J lost 4; bases outside the gene matches: 15. Germline V gives CDR1 KGHSH, CDR2 LQKENI. CDR3 sequence reads: CASSPSTGTGRYGETQYF. The DNA for the CDR3 is TGTGCCAGCTCACCCAGTACAGGGACAGGGAGATATGGAGAGACCCAGTACTTC. Full variable domain (remainder filled in from reference TRBV18 and TRBJ2-5): NAGVMQNPRHLVRRRGQEARLRCSPMKGHSHVYWYRQLPEEGLKFMVYLQKENIIDESGMPKERFSAEFPKEGPSILRIQQVVRGDSAAYFCASSPSTGTGRYGETQYFGPGTRLLVL.

The V and J genes are TRBV7-3 and TRBJ1-3; D is possibly TRBD1 (6 bases). The CDR3 extends over 15 amino acids. Germline V gene lookup returns CDR1 SGHTA and CDR2 FQGTGA. The V and J ends lost 0 bases and 2 bases respectively, with 8 bases between them. CDR3 sequence: CASSLTSGAGNTIYF. DNA for the CDR3: TGTGCCAGCAGCTTAACTTCAGGGGCTGGAAACACCATATATTTT.

The V call is TRBV9, the J call TRBJ2-1; 11 bases line up with TRBD2. Germline V gene data show CDR1 as SGDLS and CDR2 as YYNGEE. The CDR3 totals 14 residues. The ends lost 8 bases at V and 4 bases at J; junction bases unmatched: 5. DNA of the CDR3: TGTGCCAGTAGACCTAGCGGGGGGTACAATGAGCAGTTCTTC. Translation gives CASRPSGGYNEQFF.

The V gene is TRBV7-8, the J gene TRBJ2-5; D is ambiguous. The V gene lost 1 base and the J gene lost 5 bases, with 14 bases spanning the gap. CDR1 and CDR2 (germline): SGHVS, FQNEAQ. This CDR3 spans 15 amino acids. The CDR3 here is CASSLDIGLVETQYF. The CDR3 DNA reads as TGTGCCAGCAGCTTAGACATCGGGTTAGTGGAGACCCAGTACTTC.

The chain combines TRBV18 with TRBJ1-1, with D possibly TRBD1 on 5 matching bases. V lost 4 bases and J 0 bases, leaving 15 bases between the germline ends. This CDR3 contains 16 residues. CDR1 and CDR2 (germline): KGHSH, LQKENI. Written as DNA, the CDR3 is TGTGCCAGCTCACTCAATGAGGACATCATGAACACTGAAGCTTTCTTT. It specifies CASSLNEDIMNTEAFF.

The chain uses TRBV18 and TRBJ2-7, with D possibly matching TRBD2 (5 bases). Germline V gene lookup returns CDR1 KGHSH and CDR2 LQKENI. V was trimmed by 3 bases and J by 0 bases, leaving 9 bases between them. The CDR3 is made up of 14 amino acids. DNA for the CDR3: TGTGCCAGCTCACCCGGGATTACCTCCTACGAGCAGTACTTC. Encoded protein: CASSPGITSYEQYF. The entire variable domain, with the rest obtained from reference TRBV18 and TRBJ2-7, is as follows: NAGVMQNPRHLVRRRGQEARLRCSPMKGHSHVYWYRQLPEEGLKFMVYLQKENIIDESGMPKERFSAEFPKEGPSILRIQQVVRGDSAAYFCASSPGITSYEQYFGPGTRLTVT.

The chain joins TRBV7-2 to TRBJ2-5; D unclear. This CDR3 spans 13 amino acids. V was shortened by 2 bases and J by 0 bases, with 4 bases between the two germline ends. Germline values: CDR1 SGHTA, CDR2 FQGNSA. CDR3 bases: TGTGCCAGCAGCTTAACTTACCAAGAGACCCAGTACTTC. Translating gives CASSLTYQETQYF.

This chain links TRBV4-3 with TRBJ1-2; TRBD1 matches 7 bases. The CDR3 totals 15 residues. The germline gives CDR1 LGHNA, CDR2 YSLEER. V gave up 3 bases and J gave up 2 bases; unmatched junction bases: 6. The CDR3 region is CASSQGQHWNYGYTF. Here the CDR3 DNA reads TGCGCCAGCAGCCAGGGACAGCATTGGAACTATGGCTACACCTTC.

The V and J genes are TRBV6-6 and TRBJ2-7, with a weak D call TRBD1 (6 bases). The CDR3 totals 14 residues. CDR1 is MNHNY, CDR2 SVGAGI, per germline (reference sequence). Trimming removed 3 bases from V and 3 bases from J, with 12 bases in between. DNA for the CDR3: TGTGCCAGCAGTTATGTCGACAGGTACTACGAGCAGTACTTC. It translates to CASSYVDRYYEQYF.

The chain carries TRBV5-1 and TRBJ2-3, with TRBD2 matching over 11 bases. Germline V gene data show CDR1 as SGHRS and CDR2 as YFSETQ. With V trimmed by 3 bases and J by 2 bases, 2 bases remained unmatched. The length of the CDR3 is 15 residues. The CDR3 DNA follows: TGCGCCAGCAGCTCGACTAGCGGGGTCACAGATACGCAGTATTTT. It translates to CASSSTSGVTDTQYF.